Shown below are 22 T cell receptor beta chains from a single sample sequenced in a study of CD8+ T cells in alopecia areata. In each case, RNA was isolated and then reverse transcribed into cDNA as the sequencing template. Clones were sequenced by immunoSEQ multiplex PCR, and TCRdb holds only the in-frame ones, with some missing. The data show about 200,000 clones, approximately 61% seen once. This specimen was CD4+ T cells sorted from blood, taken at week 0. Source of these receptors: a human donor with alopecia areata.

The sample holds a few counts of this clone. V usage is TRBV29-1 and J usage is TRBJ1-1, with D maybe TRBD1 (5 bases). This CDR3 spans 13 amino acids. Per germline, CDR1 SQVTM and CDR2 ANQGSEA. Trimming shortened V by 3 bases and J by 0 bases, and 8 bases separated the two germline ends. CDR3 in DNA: TGCAGCGTTGATTGGGGGGTGAACACTGAAGCTTTCTTT. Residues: CSVDWGVNTEAFF. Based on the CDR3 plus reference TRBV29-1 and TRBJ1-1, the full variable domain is SAVISQKPSRDICQRGTSLTIQCQVDSQVTMMFWYRQQPGQSLTLIATANQGSEATYESGFVIDKFPISRPNLTFSTLTVSNMSPEDSSIYLCSVDWGVNTEAFFGQGTRLTVV.

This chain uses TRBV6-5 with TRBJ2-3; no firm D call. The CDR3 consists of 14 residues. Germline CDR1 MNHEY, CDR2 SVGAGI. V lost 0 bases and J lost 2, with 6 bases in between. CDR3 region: CASSYSFTTDTQYF. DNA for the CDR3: TGTGCCAGCAGTTACTCGTTTACCACAGATACGCAGTATTTT.

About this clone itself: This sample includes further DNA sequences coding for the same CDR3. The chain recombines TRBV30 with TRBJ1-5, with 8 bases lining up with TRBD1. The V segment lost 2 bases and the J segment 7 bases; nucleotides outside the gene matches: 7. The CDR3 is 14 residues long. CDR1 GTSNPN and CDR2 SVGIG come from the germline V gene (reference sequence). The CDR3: CAWSPGQGGQPQHF. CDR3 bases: TGTGCCTGGAGTCCAGGACAGGGAGGACAGCCCCAGCATTTT.

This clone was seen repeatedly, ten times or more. CDR3 region: CASSRPGAREQYF. The CDR3 nucleotides read TGTGCCAGCAGCCGCCCGGGGGCGAGGGAGCAGTACTTC. This chain uses TRBV5-6 with TRBJ2-7; D assignment may be TRBD1 or TRBD2 (6 bases each). Germline V gives CDR1 SGHDT, CDR2 YYEEEE. V was shortened by 4 bases and J by 7 bases, with 15 bases between the two germline ends. The CDR3 totals 13 residues.

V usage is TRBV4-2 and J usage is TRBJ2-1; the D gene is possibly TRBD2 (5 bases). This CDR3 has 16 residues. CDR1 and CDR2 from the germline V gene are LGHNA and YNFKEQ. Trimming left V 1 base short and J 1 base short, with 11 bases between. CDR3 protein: CASSQGHGVSYNEQFF. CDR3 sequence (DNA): TGTGCCAGCAGCCAAGGACACGGGGTTTCCTACAATGAGCAGTTCTTC.

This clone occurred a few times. CDR3 residues: CASSMAGGQPQHF. In nucleotides, the CDR3 is TGTGCCAGTAGTATGGCGGGGGGCCAGCCCCAGCATTTT. V gene TRBV19 combines with J gene TRBJ1-5; D might be TRBD1 (6 bases). V was shortened by 3 bases and J by 7 bases, with 10 bases between the two germline ends. The length of the CDR3 is 13 residues. Germline CDR1 is LNHDA and CDR2 is SQIVND (reference sequence).

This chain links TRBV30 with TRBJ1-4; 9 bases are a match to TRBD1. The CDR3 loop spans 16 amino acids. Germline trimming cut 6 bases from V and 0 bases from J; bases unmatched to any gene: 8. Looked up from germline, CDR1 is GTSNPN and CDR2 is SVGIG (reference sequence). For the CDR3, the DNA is TGTGCCTGTATACCTGGGACAGGGCCAACTAATGAAAAACTGTTTTTT. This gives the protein CACIPGTGPTNEKLFF.

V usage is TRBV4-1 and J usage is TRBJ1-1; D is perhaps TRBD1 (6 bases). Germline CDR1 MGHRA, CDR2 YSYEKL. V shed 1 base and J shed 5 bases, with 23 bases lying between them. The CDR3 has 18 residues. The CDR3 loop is CASSQVGGRGGTRTEAFF. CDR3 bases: TGCGCCAGCAGCCAAGTAGGAGGCAGGGGAGGAACGAGGACTGAAGCTTTCTTT.

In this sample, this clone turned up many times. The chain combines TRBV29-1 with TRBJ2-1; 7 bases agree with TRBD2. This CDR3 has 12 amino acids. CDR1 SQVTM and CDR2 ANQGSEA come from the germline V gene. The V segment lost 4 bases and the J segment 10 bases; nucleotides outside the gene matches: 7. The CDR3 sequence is CSVGEGLREQFF. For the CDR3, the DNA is TGCAGCGTTGGGGAGGGCCTACGGGAGCAGTTCTTC.

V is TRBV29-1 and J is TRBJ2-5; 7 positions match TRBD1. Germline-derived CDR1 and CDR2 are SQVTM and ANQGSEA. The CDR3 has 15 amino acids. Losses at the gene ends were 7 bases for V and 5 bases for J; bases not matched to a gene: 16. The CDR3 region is CSARPGQTSGETQYF. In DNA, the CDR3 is TGCAGCGCACGACCGGGACAGACCTCCGGGGAGACCCAGTACTTC.

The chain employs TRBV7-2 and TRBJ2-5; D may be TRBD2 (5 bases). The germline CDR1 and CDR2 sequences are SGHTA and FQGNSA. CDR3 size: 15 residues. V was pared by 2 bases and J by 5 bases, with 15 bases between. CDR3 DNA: TGTGCCAGCAGCTTAATCGGGGATCGAGGGGAGACCCAGTACTTC. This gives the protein CASSLIGDRGETQYF.

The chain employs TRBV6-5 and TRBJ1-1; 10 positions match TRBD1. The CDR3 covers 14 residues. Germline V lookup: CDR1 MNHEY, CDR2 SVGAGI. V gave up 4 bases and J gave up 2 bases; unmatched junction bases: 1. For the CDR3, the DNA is TGTGCCAGCAGTTGGGACAGGGGTAACACTGAAGCTTTCTTT. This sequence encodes CASSWDRGNTEAFF.

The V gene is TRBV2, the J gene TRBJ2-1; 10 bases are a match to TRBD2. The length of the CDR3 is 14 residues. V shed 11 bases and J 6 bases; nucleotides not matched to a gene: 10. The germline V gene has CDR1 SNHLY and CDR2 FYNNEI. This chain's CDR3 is CALGGAGGRNEQFF. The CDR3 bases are TGTGCCTTAGGTGGAGCGGGAGGGCGCAATGAGCAGTTCTTC. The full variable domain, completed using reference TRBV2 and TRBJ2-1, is EPEVTQTPSHQVTQMGQEVILRCVPISNHLYFYWYRQILGQKVEFLVSFYNNEISEKSEIFDDQFSVERPDGSNFTLKIRSTKLEDSAMYFCALGGAGGRNEQFFGPGTRLTVL.

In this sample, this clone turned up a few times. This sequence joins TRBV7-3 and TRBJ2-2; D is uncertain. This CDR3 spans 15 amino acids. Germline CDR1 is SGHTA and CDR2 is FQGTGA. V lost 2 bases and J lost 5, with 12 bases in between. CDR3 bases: TGTGCCAGCAGCTTAGCTCGTGTCGGGACCGGGGAGCTGTTTTTT. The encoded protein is CASSLARVGTGELFF.

CDR3 coding DNA: TGTGCCTGGAGTGTAGGGACAGGTTCGTATGAGCAGTTCTTC. Amino acids: CAWSVGTGSYEQFF. The chain has TRBV30 and TRBJ2-1; TRBD1 matches at 8 bases. CDR1 and CDR2 from the germline V gene are GTSNPN and SVGIG (reference sequence). The CDR3 extends over 14 amino acids. V gave up 0 bases and J gave up 8 bases; unmatched junction bases: 6.

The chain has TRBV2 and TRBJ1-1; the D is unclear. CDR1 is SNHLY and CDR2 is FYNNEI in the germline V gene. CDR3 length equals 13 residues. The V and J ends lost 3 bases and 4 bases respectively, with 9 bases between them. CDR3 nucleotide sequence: TGTGCCAGCAGTGATACCGGCGGCACTGAAGCTTTCTTT. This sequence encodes CASSDTGGTEAFF.

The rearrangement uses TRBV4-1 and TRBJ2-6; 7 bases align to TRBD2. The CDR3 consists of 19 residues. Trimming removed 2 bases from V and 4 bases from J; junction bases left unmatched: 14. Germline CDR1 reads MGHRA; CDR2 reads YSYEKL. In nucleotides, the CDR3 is TGCGCCAGCAGCCAAAGGTTACTATGGCTAGCGGCCGGGGCCAACGTCCTGACTTTC. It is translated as CASSQRLLWLAAGANVLTF.

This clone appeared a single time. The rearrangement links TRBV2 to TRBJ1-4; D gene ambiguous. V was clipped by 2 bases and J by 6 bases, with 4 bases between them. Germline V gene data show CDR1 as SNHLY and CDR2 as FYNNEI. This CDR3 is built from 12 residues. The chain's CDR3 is CASSELDEKLFF. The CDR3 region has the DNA TGTGCCAGCAGTGAACTAGATGAAAAACTGTTTTTT.

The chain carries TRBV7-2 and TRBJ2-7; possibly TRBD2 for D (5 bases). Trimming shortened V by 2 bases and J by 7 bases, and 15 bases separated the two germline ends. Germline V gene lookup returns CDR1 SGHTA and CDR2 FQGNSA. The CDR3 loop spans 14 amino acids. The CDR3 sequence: CASSLLGLAWEQYF. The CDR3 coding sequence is TGTGCCAGCAGCTTATTGGGCCTAGCATGGGAGCAGTACTTC.

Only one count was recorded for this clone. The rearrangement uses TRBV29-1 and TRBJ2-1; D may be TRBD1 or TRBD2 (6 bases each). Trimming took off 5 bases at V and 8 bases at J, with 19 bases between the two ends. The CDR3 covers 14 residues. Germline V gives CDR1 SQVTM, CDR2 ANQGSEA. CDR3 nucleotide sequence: TGCAGCGTTACGGGACACCGGGGGTTGGATGAGCAGTTCTTC. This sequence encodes CSVTGHRGLDEQFF.

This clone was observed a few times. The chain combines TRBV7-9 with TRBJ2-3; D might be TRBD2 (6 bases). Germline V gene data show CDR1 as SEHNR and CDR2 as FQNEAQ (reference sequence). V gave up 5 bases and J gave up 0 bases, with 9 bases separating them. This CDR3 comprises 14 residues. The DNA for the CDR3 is TGTGCCAGCAGCCGGGACTCTAGCACAGATACGCAGTATTTT. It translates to CASSRDSSTDTQYF.

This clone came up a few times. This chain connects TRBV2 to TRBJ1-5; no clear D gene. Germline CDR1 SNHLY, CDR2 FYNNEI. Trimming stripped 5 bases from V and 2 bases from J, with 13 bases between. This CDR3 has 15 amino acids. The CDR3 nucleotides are TGTGCCAGCAGTCCACAGAGTGGGGGCAATCAGCCCCAGCATTTT. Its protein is CASSPQSGGNQPQHF.